The sequence of this TCR beta chain was determined in a study of shared clonotypes between healthy human individuals (dated by TCRdb to 2020 to 2021). About the full investigation: A couple of women and a few men aged 18 to 49 years were included in the cohort. Per donor, three plates each were used for CD4 naive and CD4 memory, two for CD8 naive, and one for CD8 memory. To estimate repertoire size and how much clonotypes are shared between individuals, the study performed deep sequencing of blood TCR repertoires from about five healthy adults. Different laboratories and diverse techniques were used to prepare libraries and sequence TCR repertoires, to increase sequencing depth and limit assay-specific biases. Between about 0.85 and 9.5 billion PBMCs per donor were obtained by leukapheresis. The paper's findings and limits, for the study overall: Compared with non-shared clonotypes, the clonotypes found in all four sorted-subset donors had higher generation probabilities. Naive subsets generally had larger estimated clonotype richness than memory subsets did. Because the study included a small number of donors, the genetic and exposure-history diversity represented was limited. Around 5.4% of naive CD4, 3.5% of naive CD8, approximately 2% of memory CD4, and 0.35% to 0.4% of memory CD8 clonotypes were shared across a few donors. Sampling was restricted to blood, and TCR repertoires in tissues likely differ from the TCR repertoires found in blood. Incomplete sequencing was indicated by rarefaction of sorted-subset datasets, despite the large sequencing depth. Pairwise subsampling indicated that sequencing depth was expected to affect the degree of clonotype sharing among donors.

The cysteine opens and the phenylalanine closes a CDR3 of 15 amino acids. Only the CDR3 DNA stays, 45 bases, in frame from base 1. The germline V and J ends show losses of 3 bases and 6 bases respectively, and no gene match explains 7 bases of the junction. CDR1 and CDR2, per the germline V gene (reference sequence), are SEHNR and FQNEAQ. Using the deep immunoSEQ assay, multiplex PCR amplified TCR CDR3 regions from genomic DNA. Genomic DNA extracted from each cell subset was distributed evenly over all wells of several immunoSEQ 96-well plates, and each plate served as one replicate. Each replicate PCR for sorted subsets received roughly 0.2 ug genomic DNA, equal to about 29,000 T cell genomes. The purified libraries were quantified using a Qubit 3.0 fluorometer, sized with a Bioanalyzer 2100, and then quantified again using the KAPA Library Quantification kit. Each immunoSEQ 96-well plate was sequenced on its own single-read 150-cycle Illumina NextSeq 550 flow cell. The paper's data handling went like this. Because the immunoSEQ output held only junctional sequences and lacked quality scores, the filtering could not match the filtering applied to full-length reads. To assign V/J genes and CDR3, sequences were annotated against IMGT germline references using PyIR, a Python wrapper for IgBLAST v1.9. Any read was removed if the V/J assignment was weak (E-value above 1e-6), the CDR3 was missing, or the read contained stop codons, out-of-frame junctions, or ambiguous translated residues. V3J clonotypes were defined as sequences sharing an identical inferred V gene, J gene, and CDR3 amino acid sequence. Percentage overlap between repertoires was calculated by dividing the number of shared unique clonotypes by the size of the smaller repertoire. Richness of each repertoire was evaluated using RTK rarefaction, the Chao1 estimator, and Recon v2.1 estimates of unobserved clonotypes. For all TCRbeta clonotypes obtained by the gDNA method from a few donors, generation probabilities were computed with OLGA. This immuneACCESS table, as held by TCRdb, lists in-frame sequences with V and J called but not all clones. Of the missing ones, under half trace to an unresolved V gene in checked studies; the others have no known cause. D and trimming come from the DNA, and the V and J calls and clone size come from that table. The sample includes approximately 2.1 million clones, with 93% observed a single time. 0.35% to 0.45% of the sample comes from the top ten.

Of note for this clone: The specificity of this receptor is unknown. Base quality data are lacking; no much larger clone is found one base away.

Donors were healthy HIV-negative adults with no recently reported acute infections or vaccinations. All donors were Caucasian adults living in Nashville, Tennessee, USA. CD4+ T cells were enriched by magnetic negative selection; naive cells were then positively selected on CD45RA, and the negative fraction formed the memory subset. After blood collection by leukapheresis, PBMCs were isolated using Ficoll-Histopaque density gradient centrifugation and then cryopreserved in the vapor phase of liquid nitrogen. Analytical flow cytometry was used to check the purity and quantity of every magnetically sorted T cell population. Each sorted fraction had its genomic DNA isolated and then quantified by UV absorbance on a Nanodrop 2000c.

The chain links TRBV7-9 with TRBJ2-1; TRBD2 matches 8 bases in the middle. This TCR came from a man younger than 35 in good health. Some clones in this sample may be carry-over from other donors' samples. The specimen was naive CD4+ T cells from PBMCs. In the paper's terms, the cell subset or site label means: CD45RA+ positively selected. This receptor has the CDR3 CASSFGTSWGNEQFF. The nucleotide sequence is TGTGCCAGCAGCTTCGGGACTAGTTGGGGCAATGAGCAGTTCTTC.